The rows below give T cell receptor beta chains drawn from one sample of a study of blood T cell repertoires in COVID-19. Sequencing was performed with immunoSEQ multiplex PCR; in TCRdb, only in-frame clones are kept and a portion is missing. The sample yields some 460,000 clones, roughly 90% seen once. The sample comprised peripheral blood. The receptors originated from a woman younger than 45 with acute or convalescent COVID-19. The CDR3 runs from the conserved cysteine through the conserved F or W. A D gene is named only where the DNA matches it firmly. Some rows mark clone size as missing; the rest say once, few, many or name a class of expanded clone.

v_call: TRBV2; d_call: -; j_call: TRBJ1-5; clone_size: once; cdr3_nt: TGTGCCAGCAGCGCCGAGGGGGGGGGAGGCAATCAGCCCCAGCATTTT; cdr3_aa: CASSAEGGGGNQPQHF
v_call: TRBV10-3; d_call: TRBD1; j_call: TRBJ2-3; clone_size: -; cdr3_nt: TGTGCCATCAGTGAGTCGGGACAGGGATGGGGCACAGATACGCAGTATTTT; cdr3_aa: CAISESGQGWGTDTQYF
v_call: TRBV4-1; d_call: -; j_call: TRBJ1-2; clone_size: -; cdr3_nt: TGCGCCAGCAGCCAAGTAGGGAGGGCTAACTATGGCTACACCTTC; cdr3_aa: CASSQVGRANYGYTF
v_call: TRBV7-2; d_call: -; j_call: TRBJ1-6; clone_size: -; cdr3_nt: TGTGCCAGCAGCTTACCAGGGATCGCCTATAATTCACCCCTCCACTTT; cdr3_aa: CASSLPGIAYNSPLHF
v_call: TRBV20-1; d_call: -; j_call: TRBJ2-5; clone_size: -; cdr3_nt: TGCAGTGGAGGCTCTACAGGGACCCAGTACTTC; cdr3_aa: CSGGSTGTQYF
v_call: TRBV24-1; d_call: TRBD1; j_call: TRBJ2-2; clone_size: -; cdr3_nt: TGTGCCACCAGTGACGAGAAGGGACAGGGGCTGTTTTTT; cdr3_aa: CATSDEKGQGLFF
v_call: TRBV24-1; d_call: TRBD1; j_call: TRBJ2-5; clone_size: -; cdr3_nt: TGTGCCACCAGTGGTACCGGGACAGGGCCTTGGGGGACCCAGTACTTC; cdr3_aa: CATSGTGTGPWGTQYF
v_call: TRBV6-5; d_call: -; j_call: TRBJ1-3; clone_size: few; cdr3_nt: TGTGCCACCCTAGACAGCTCTGGAAACACCATATATTTT; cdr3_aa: CATLDSSGNTIYF
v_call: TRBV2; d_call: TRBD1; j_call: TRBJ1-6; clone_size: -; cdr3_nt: TGTGCCAGCAGTGAGAGAAGACAGGGTAATTCACCCCTCCACTTT; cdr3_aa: CASSERRQGNSPLHF
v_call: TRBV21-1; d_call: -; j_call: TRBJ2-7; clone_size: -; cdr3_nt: TGTGCCAGCAGCAAAGGACTAGCGAACTCCTACGAGCAGTACTTC; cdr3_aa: CASSKGLANSYEQYF
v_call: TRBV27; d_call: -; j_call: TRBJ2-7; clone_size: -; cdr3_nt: TGTGCCAGCAACGGGGTACTGCAGTACTTC; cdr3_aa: CASNGVLQYF
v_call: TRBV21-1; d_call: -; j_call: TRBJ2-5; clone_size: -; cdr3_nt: TGTGCCAGCAGCAAATCCCCATCCAAGACAGGGCCACAAGAGACCCAGTACTTC; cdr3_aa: CASSKSPSKTGPQETQYF
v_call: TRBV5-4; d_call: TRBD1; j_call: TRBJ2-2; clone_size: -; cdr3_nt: TGTGCCAGCAGCTCGATCCACAGGGGGCTATCCGGGGAGCTGTTTTTT; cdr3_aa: CASSSIHRGLSGELFF
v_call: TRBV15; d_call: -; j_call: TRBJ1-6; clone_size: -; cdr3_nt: TGTGCCACCAGCAGAGATAGTCGGAGCAATTCACCCCTCCACTTT; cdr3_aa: CATSRDSRSNSPLHF
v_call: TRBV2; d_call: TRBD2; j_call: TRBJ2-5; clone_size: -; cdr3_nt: TGTGCCAGCAGTGAATCCCCTAGCGGGAAAGAAGAGACCCAGTACTTC; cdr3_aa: CASSESPSGKEETQYF
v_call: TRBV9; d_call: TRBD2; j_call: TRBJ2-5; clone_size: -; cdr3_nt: TGTGCCAGCAGCGGGCCAGCGGGGGGCGAGGAGACCCAGTACTTC; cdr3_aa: CASSGPAGGEETQYF
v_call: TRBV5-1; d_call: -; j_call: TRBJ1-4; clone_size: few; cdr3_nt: TGCGCCAGCAGCTTGGGAGGGGGTTTTGAAAAACTGTTTTTT; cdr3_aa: CASSLGGGFEKLFF
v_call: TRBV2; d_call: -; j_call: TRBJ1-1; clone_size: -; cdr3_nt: TGTGCCAGCAGTGGCCAGGTCGCTGAAGCTTTCTTT; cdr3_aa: CASSGQVAEAFF
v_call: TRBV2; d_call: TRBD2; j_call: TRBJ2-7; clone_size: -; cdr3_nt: TGTGCCAGCGTCAGCGGGGGGGACTACGAGCAGTACTTC; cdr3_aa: CASVSGGDYEQYF
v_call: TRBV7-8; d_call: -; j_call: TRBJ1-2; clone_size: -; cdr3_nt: TGTGCCAGCAGCTTAGGGCTCTTATCGGGGGGCGCTAACTATGGCTACACCTTC; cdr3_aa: CASSLGLLSGGANYGYTF
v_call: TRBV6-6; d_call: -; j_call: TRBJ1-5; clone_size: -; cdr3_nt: TGTGCCAGCAGATCCTTCCGGGGGAGCAATCAGCCCCAGCATTTT; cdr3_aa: CASRSFRGSNQPQHF
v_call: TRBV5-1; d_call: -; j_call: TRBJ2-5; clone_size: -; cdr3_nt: TGCGCCAGCAGCTCGGACAACCAAGAGACCCAGTACTTC; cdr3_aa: CASSSDNQETQYF
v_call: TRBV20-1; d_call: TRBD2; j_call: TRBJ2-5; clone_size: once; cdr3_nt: TGCAGTGCTAGTGCTAGCGGGGGATTCCAAGAGACCCAGTACTTC; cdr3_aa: CSASASGGFQETQYF
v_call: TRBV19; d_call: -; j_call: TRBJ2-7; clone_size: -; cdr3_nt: TGTGCCAGTAGTATAGGAGCCGGGGACTCCTACGAGCAGTACTTC; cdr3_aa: CASSIGAGDSYEQYF
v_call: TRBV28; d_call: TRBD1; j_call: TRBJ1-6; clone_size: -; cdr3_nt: TGTGCCAGCAGTTTGGCAGGGGGCTATTCACCCCTCCACTTT; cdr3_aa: CASSLAGGYSPLHF
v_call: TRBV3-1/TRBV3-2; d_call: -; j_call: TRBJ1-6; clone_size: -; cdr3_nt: TGTGCCAGCAGCCCAAGCACCTCACCCCTCCACTTT; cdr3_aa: CASSPSTSPLHF
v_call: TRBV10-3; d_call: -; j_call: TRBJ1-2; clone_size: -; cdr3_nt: TGTGCCATCAGTGAGTCACCCCAGGCTCTGTGGATTTATGGCTACACCTTC; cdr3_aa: CAISESPQALWIYGYTF
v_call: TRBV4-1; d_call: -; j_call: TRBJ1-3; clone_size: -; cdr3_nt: TGCGCCAGCAGCCAAGAACCCTCCACAGTCTCTGGAAACACCATATATTTT; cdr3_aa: CASSQEPSTVSGNTIYF
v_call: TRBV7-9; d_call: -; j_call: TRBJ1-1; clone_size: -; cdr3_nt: TGTGCCAGCAGCTTAGTATCGGGAACTGAAGCTTTCTTT; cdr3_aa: CASSLVSGTEAFF
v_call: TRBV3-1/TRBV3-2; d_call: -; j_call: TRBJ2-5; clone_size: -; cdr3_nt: TGTGCCAGCAGCCCTTCGATACTTTTACAAGAGACCCAGTACTTC; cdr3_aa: CASSPSILLQETQYF
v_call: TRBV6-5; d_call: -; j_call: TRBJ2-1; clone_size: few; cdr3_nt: TGTGCCAGCAGTTACTCCTGGGCTCCGAGTGAGCAGTTCTTC; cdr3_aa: CASSYSWAPSEQFF